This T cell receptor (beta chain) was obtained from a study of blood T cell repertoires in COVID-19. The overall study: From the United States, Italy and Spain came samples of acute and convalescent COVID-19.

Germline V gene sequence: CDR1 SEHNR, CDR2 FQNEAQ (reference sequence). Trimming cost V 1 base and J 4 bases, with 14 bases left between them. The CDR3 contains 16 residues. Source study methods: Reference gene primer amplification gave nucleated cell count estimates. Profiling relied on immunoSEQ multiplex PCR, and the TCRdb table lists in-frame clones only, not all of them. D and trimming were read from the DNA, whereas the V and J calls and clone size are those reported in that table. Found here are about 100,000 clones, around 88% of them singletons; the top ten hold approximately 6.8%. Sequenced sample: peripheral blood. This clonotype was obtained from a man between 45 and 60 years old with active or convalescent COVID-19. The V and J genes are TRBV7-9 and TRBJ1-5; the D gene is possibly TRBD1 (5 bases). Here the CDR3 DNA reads TGTGCCAGCAGCTTAGGGGGCCCTGACAGTAATCAGCCCCAGCATTTT. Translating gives CASSLGGPDSNQPQHF.